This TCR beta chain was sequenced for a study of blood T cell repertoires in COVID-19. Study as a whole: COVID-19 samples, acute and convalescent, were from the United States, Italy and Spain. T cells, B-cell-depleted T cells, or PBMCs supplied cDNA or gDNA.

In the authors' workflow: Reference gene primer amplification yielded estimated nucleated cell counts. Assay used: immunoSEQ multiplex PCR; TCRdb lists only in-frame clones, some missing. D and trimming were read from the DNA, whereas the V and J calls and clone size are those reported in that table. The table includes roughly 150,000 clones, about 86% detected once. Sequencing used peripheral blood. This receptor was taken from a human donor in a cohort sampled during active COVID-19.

The CDR3 loop reads CASSFPRIFTEAFF. CDR3 sequence (DNA): TGTGCCAGCAGTTTCCCCAGGATCTTCACTGAAGCTTTCTTT. The rearrangement uses TRBV7-9 and TRBJ1-1, with D unresolved. Germline-derived CDR1 and CDR2 are SEHNR and FQNEAQ (reference sequence). This CDR3 is 14 amino acids long. V shed 6 bases and J shed 4 bases, with 15 bases lying between them.